What follows are 7 T cell receptor beta chains derived from one specimen sequenced in a study of control samples from healthy donors and cancer patients. Clones were sequenced by immunoSEQ multiplex PCR, and TCRdb holds only the in-frame ones, with some missing. This sample has about 55,000 clones, with about 96% found just once. Sequences were obtained from blood. These receptors were taken from a woman in her late teens or twenties in good health.

Concerning this clone: Other DNA sequences of this sample code for an identical CDR3. The rearrangement joins TRBV12-3 or TRBV12-4 to TRBJ1-1; D gene unclear. The CDR3 contains 13 residues. V was clipped by 6 bases and J by 1 base, with 9 bases between them. The DNA for the CDR3 is TGTGCCAGCAGCCTTGGGGAGAACACTGAAGCTTTCTTT. This gives the protein CASSLGENTEAFF.

The CDR3 spells CASSQLRGSNSPLHF. As DNA, the CDR3 is TGTGCCAGCAGCCAGCTCAGGGGGTCCAATTCACCCCTCCACTTT. This chain links TRBV14 with TRBJ1-6, with 7 bases that match TRBD1. The CDR3 totals 15 residues. Losses at the gene ends were 3 bases for V and 7 bases for J; bases not matched to a gene: 6. Germline-derived CDR1 and CDR2 are SGHDN and FVKESK.

DNA for the CDR3: TGTGCCAGCAGACCGGCCGGGGCCTTCTACGAGCAGTACTTC. Protein: CASRPAGAFYEQYF. The chain has TRBV6-5 and TRBJ2-7, with D possibly being TRBD1 or TRBD2 (5 bases each). Trimming shortened V by 6 bases and J by 3 bases, and 15 bases separated the two germline ends. This CDR3 contains 14 residues. Germline V gives CDR1 MNHEY, CDR2 SVGAGI.

The rearrangement uses TRBV7-8 and TRBJ1-2; the D is unclear. Germline lookup yields CDR1 SGHVS and CDR2 FQNEAQ. The length of the CDR3 is 14 residues. V was clipped by 1 base and J by 5 bases, with 11 bases between them. The DNA of the CDR3 is TGTGCCAGCAGCTTAGGATTCGGGGAGTATGGCTACACCTTC. Residues: CASSLGFGEYGYTF.

The chain employs TRBV5-5 and TRBJ1-6; 8 bases are a match to TRBD1. Trimming removed 4 bases from V and 7 bases from J; junction bases left unmatched: 13. This CDR3 is 17 amino acids long. The germline V gene has CDR1 SGHKS and CDR2 YYEKEE (reference sequence). The CDR3 coding sequence is TGTGCCAGCAGCCTAGTGACAGGGGCCTCTTGGAATTCACCCCTCCACTTT. This translates into CASSLVTGASWNSPLHF.

The rearrangement uses TRBV30 and TRBJ2-7; no definite D call. Per germline, CDR1 GTSNPN and CDR2 SVGIG (reference sequence). CDR3 size: 13 residues. Between the trimmed V and J ends, which lost 4 bases and 7 bases, there was a span of 17 bases. The CDR3 bases are TGTGCCTGGAACGTTATAGGGCACCAGGAGCAGTACTTC. It encodes CAWNVIGHQEQYF.

This chain's CDR3 is CASSWRGKATEAFF. The CDR3 DNA reads TGCGCCAGCAGCTGGAGGGGTAAGGCGACTGAAGCTTTCTTT. This chain links TRBV5-1 with TRBJ1-1; D is perhaps TRBD1 (5 bases). The CDR3 loop spans 14 amino acids. With 3 bases removed from V and 5 bases from J, the gap between germline ends came to 14 bases. Germline loops: CDR1 SGHRS, CDR2 YFSETQ.